This TCR beta chain is from a study of shared clonotypes between healthy human individuals. Study-level background: Three plates were used per donor for CD4 naive, three for CD4 memory, two for CD8 naive and one for CD8 memory. Study-level points and caveats: Naive CD4 clonotypes overlapped across several donors at approximately 5.5%.

On this clone itself: Its antigen is still unknown.

This CDR3 has 16 amino acids. The V gene's germline CDR1 is LNHDA and CDR2 SQIVND (reference sequence). Trimming pared 1 base from V and 5 bases from J, leaving 16 bases between. Positive CCR7 selection of CD45RO-negative cells yielded the naive CD8 cells, and terminally differentiated effector memory CD45RA+ cells were excluded. Running of the assay took place at deep level. The authors distributed each subset's genomic DNA evenly over several immunoSEQ plates. Profiled with immunoSEQ multiplex PCR; TCRdb holds only in-frame clones, not every one. The sample shows around 1.9 million clones, roughly 91% of them seen only once.

This sequence was found in a man younger than 30 in good health. Some clones in this sample may be carry-over from other donors' samples. The chain recombines TRBV19 with TRBJ2-3; D may be TRBD2 (5 bases). The specimen sequenced was naive CD8+ T cells from PBMCs. The CDR3, as DNA: TGTGCCAGTAGTATAGCCTTCGCGGACCGGGAAGATACGCAGTATTTT. As protein: CASSIAFADREDTQYF.